The 22 T cell receptor beta chains in this list originate from one sample, sequenced in a study of vaccination effects on CD4 cells after COVID-19. Antigens of these TCRs are unknown. With approximately 10 days of culture completed, CD4+ T cells were isolated. Each participant received a vaccine that was either BNT162b2 or mRNA-1273, given as two doses. Sequenced by immunoSEQ multiplex PCR; TCRdb stores in-frame clones only, minus some. The data contain 45,000 to 60,000 clones, roughly three quarters of them singletons. This material consisted of CD4+ T cells from PBMCs cultured without peptide, taken after COVID-19 vaccination. The receptors were gathered from a human donor who received a COVID-19 vaccine.

J is TRBJ2-1 and V is TRBV6-5; 8 bases are shared with TRBD2. Trimming cost V 8 bases and J 8 bases; bases outside gene matches: 11. The CDR3 runs 14 residues. Germline CDR1 MNHEY, CDR2 SVGAGI. CDR3 region: CASRGGPRYDEQFF. The DNA for the CDR3 is TGTGCCAGCCGGGGGGGGCCGAGGTACGATGAGCAGTTCTTC.

This chain connects TRBV9 to TRBJ2-3; D is perhaps TRBD2 (6 bases). Germline V gives CDR1 SGDLS, CDR2 YYNGEE. This CDR3 spans 15 amino acids. V dropped 4 bases and J dropped 0 bases, with 12 bases sitting between them. The CDR3 DNA reads TGTGCCAGCAGCCCTCAAGCGGGCAGCACAGATACGCAGTATTTT. As protein: CASSPQAGSTDTQYF.

The chain links TRBV9 to TRBJ2-7; a possible D gene is TRBD1 (6 bases). Per the germline V gene, CDR1 is SGDLS and CDR2 is YYNGEE. CDR3 length: 14 amino acids. V was cut by 3 bases and J by 2 bases, with 12 bases left in between. The CDR3 spells CASSETTGTYEQYF. The CDR3, as DNA: TGTGCCAGCAGCGAGACGACAGGCACCTACGAGCAGTACTTC.

V and J are TRBV7-8 and TRBJ1-4; TRBD1 agrees at 9 bases. Germline assignment: CDR1 SGHVS and CDR2 FQNEAQ. This CDR3 is built from 16 residues. The J segment lost 6 bases and the V segment lost 1 base, leaving 6 bases of the junction unmatched. The CDR3 sequence: CASSLEPGQGDEKLFF. CDR3 nucleotide sequence: TGTGCCAGCAGCTTAGAACCGGGACAGGGAGATGAAAAACTGTTTTTT.

The CDR3 loop is CATSRQGGYEKLFF. The CDR3 DNA is TGTGCCACCTCAAGACAGGGAGGGTATGAAAAACTGTTTTTT. The chain recombines TRBV6-5 with TRBJ1-4; 7 bases are a match to TRBD1. Germline values: CDR1 MNHEY, CDR2 SVGAGI. The CDR3 runs to 14 residues. J gave up 6 bases and V 10 bases, and 11 bases lay outside the gene matches.

The chain carries TRBV18 and TRBJ2-1; D is possibly TRBD2 (5 bases). Deletions cut 5 bases from V and 1 base from J, with 12 bases between. The CDR3 has 15 residues. Germline V CDR1 and CDR2: KGHSH, LQKENI. The DNA for the CDR3 is TGTGCCAGCTCAAGCCGAGAGGGTTCCTACAATGAGCAGTTCTTC. The encoded protein is CASSSREGSYNEQFF.

This clone was observed a single time. The chain is built from TRBV3-1 (or the pseudogene TRBV3-2) and TRBJ1-3, with D maybe TRBD1 (6 bases). The CDR3 covers 17 residues. In germline, CDR1 is LGHDT, CDR2 YNNKEL (reference sequence). V lost 1 base and J lost 1, with 14 bases in between. The CDR3 region has the DNA TGTGCCAGCAGCCAAGCGTACAGGGAATTTTCTGGAAACACCATATATTTT. Its translation is CASSQAYREFSGNTIYF.

The rearrangement links TRBV6-6 to TRBJ2-2; D remains unclear. Trimming removed 0 bases from V and 8 bases from J, with 10 bases in between. Germline CDR1 and CDR2: MNHNY and SVGAGI (reference sequence). The CDR3 is 14 residues long. This chain's CDR3 is CASSYSSQFGELFF. CDR3 bases: TGTGCCAGCAGTTACTCTAGCCAGTTTGGGGAGCTGTTTTTT.

CDR3 sequence: CASTSWRVSYEQYF. The CDR3 region has the DNA TGTGCCAGCACCTCCTGGAGGGTATCCTACGAGCAGTACTTC. The chain links TRBV27 to TRBJ2-7; a weak D match, TRBD2 (6 bases). Germline loops: CDR1 MNHEY, CDR2 SMNVEV (reference sequence). Trimming shortened V by 7 bases and J by 1 base, and 14 bases separated the two germline ends. This CDR3 contains 14 residues.

The genes are TRBV5-1 and TRBJ1-3; tentatively, D is TRBD1 (5 bases). Germline-derived CDR1 and CDR2 are SGHRS and YFSETQ. Deletions cut 1 base from V and 4 bases from J, with 15 bases between. The CDR3 has 16 amino acids. The CDR3 coding sequence is TGCGCCAGCAGCTTGACCGGGGACGGAAAAGGAAACACCATATATTTT. This translates into CASSLTGDGKGNTIYF.

J is TRBJ1-5 and V is TRBV19; the match to TRBD1 covers 7 bases. This CDR3 contains 15 residues. Germline CDR1 is LNHDA and CDR2 is SQIVND (reference sequence). The V gene end was trimmed by 10 bases and the J gene end by 4 bases; junction bases not matched to a gene: 13. The CDR3 DNA is TGTGCCACCCACTCCCCGGGGACAGCTAATCAGCCCCAGCATTTT. It is translated as CATHSPGTANQPQHF.

This chain connects TRBV6-5 to TRBJ2-3; D unresolved. This CDR3 is built from 15 residues. Germline CDR1 and CDR2: MNHEY and SVGAGI. Trimming shortened V by 6 bases and J by 5 bases, and 18 bases separated the two germline ends. CDR3 residues: CASRRRVQLGDTQYF. CDR3 nucleotides: TGTGCCAGCAGGAGAAGGGTGCAGCTGGGAGATACGCAGTATTTT.

The chain carries TRBV9 and TRBJ1-2; weak D call: TRBD1 (5 bases). The germline V and J ends were trimmed by 0 bases and 4 bases, with 19 bases remaining between them. From germline, CDR1 is SGDLS and CDR2 YYNGEE. CDR3 size: 17 residues. The CDR3 here is CASSVATWLRGAYGYTF. In nucleotides, the CDR3 is TGTGCCAGCAGCGTAGCTACCTGGCTGAGGGGAGCCTATGGCTACACCTTC.

Turning to this clone: A read error may produce the germline difference seen at one junction end. This sequence joins TRBV3-1 (or the pseudogene TRBV3-2) and TRBJ1-2, with D unclear. CDR3 length equals 12 residues. From germline, CDR1 is LGHDT and CDR2 YNNKEL (reference sequence). The CDR3 region has the DNA TGTGCCAGCAGGCAAGGAAGCTATGGCTACACCTTC. Translated, it gives CASRQGSYGYTF.

This chain links TRBV5-1 with TRBJ2-5; D gene uncertain. Germline V gene data show CDR1 as SGHRS and CDR2 as YFSETQ. The V end was cut by 1 base, the J end by 1 base, with 11 bases between. The CDR3 extends over 15 amino acids. CDR3 protein: CASSLIPGSQETQYF. CDR3 bases: TGCGCCAGCAGCTTGATACCGGGCTCCCAAGAGACCCAGTACTTC.

This clone came up a few times. This chain joins TRBV18 and TRBJ1-1, with a possible D match to TRBD1 (6 bases). The CDR3 totals 16 residues. Between the trimmed V and J ends, which lost 4 bases and 1 base, there was a span of 16 bases. Germline-derived CDR1 and CDR2 are KGHSH and LQKENI. CDR3 coding DNA: TGTGCCAGCTCACGCCCCGGGGGCGACGAGAACACTGAAGCTTTCTTT. Its translation: CASSRPGGDENTEAFF.

This clone has a handful of counts. This chain links TRBV5-5 with TRBJ2-3, with D hard to call. The length of the CDR3 is 15 residues. Trimming removed 1 base from V and 0 bases from J, with 9 bases in between. Germline V gene data show CDR1 as SGHKS and CDR2 as YYEKEE (reference sequence). The CDR3 here is CASSLYFLSTDTQYF. The CDR3 DNA reads TGTGCCAGCAGCTTGTACTTCCTGAGCACAGATACGCAGTATTTT.

The rearrangement links TRBV18 to TRBJ1-1, with 7 nucleotides matching TRBD1. J was trimmed by 3 bases and V by 3 bases; bases with no gene match: 7. The CDR3 loop spans 15 amino acids. CDR1 is KGHSH, CDR2 LQKENI, per germline. This chain's CDR3 is CASSPYRGGDTEAFF. The CDR3 nucleotides are TGTGCCAGCTCACCCTACAGGGGAGGGGACACTGAAGCTTTCTTT. The variable domain in full, with the rest retrieved from reference TRBV18 and TRBJ1-1, is NAGVMQNPRHLVRRRGQEARLRCSPMKGHSHVYWYRQLPEEGLKFMVYLQKENIIDESGMPKERFSAEFPKEGPSILRIQQVVRGDSAAYFCASSPYRGGDTEAFFGQGTRLTVV.

This chain uses TRBV10-2 with TRBJ2-1, with 7 bases fitting TRBD2. Germline assignment: CDR1 WSHSY and CDR2 SAAADI. The J segment lost 9 bases and the V segment lost 10 bases, leaving 12 bases of the junction unmatched. The CDR3 loop spans 13 amino acids. Here the CDR3 DNA reads TGCGCCACCTCCCTCGGGGGGACGGGTGAGCAGTTCTTC. Residues: CATSLGGTGEQFF.

The gene calls are TRBV6-5 and TRBJ1-4; D is perhaps TRBD1 (6 bases). This CDR3 has 15 amino acids. The V end lost 7 bases, the J end lost 5 bases, and 17 bases lay between the germline ends. Germline CDR1 and CDR2: MNHEY and SVGAGI. The CDR3 sequence is CASIPPGRGNEKLFF. CDR3 in DNA: TGTGCCAGCATCCCCCCCGGCAGGGGAAATGAAAAACTGTTTTTT.

This chain connects TRBV27 to TRBJ2-2; D may be TRBD1 (5 bases). Trimming pared 6 bases from V and 5 bases from J, leaving 10 bases between. The V gene's germline CDR1 is MNHEY and CDR2 SMNVEV (reference sequence). The CDR3 is 13 amino acids. CDR3 nucleotides: TGTGCCAGCAGCCTCAGGGTTACCGGGGAGCTGTTTTTT. This sequence encodes CASSLRVTGELFF.

V gene TRBV24-1 combines with J gene TRBJ2-1, with D perhaps matching TRBD2 (7 bases). CDR1 KGHDR and CDR2 SFDVKD come from the germline V gene. CDR3 size: 14 residues. V shed 9 bases and J shed 5 bases, with 16 bases lying between them. The CDR3 reads CATGDYGGHNEQFF. The CDR3 region has the DNA TGTGCCACCGGGGATTACGGGGGGCACAATGAGCAGTTCTTC.